One sample yielded the 27 T cell receptor beta chains listed below, sequenced in a study of T cell changes during pregnancy in multiple sclerosis. Data came from immunoSEQ multiplex PCR; TCRdb stores just in-frame clones and leaves some out. This sample carries tens of thousands of clones, over 85% of them seen once, and the ten largest clones take 0.36%. The starting material was CD4+ T cells from peripheral blood mononuclear cells, obtained before pregnancy. All receptors derive from a female donor with multiple sclerosis, enrolled in a pregnancy study.

The chain carries TRBV28 and TRBJ1-2, with 12 nucleotides matching TRBD1. Germline CDR1 reads MDHEN; CDR2 reads SYDVKM. The V and J ends lost 4 bases and 5 bases, in that order; junction bases with no gene match: 2. There are 14 residues in the CDR3. CDR3: CASSSGQGAYGYTF. The CDR3 DNA follows: TGTGCCAGCAGTTCGGGACAGGGGGCGTATGGCTACACCTTC.

This chain links TRBV10-3 with TRBJ1-4, with D uncertain. The V gene lost 4 bases and the J gene lost 3 bases, with 6 bases spanning the gap. The CDR3 totals 13 residues. Germline values: CDR1 ENHRY, CDR2 SYGVKD. This CDR3 is CAISGRANEKLFF. The CDR3 nucleotides read TGTGCCATCAGTGGGCGGGCTAATGAAAAACTGTTTTTT.

The chain combines TRBV28 with TRBJ1-4; tentatively, D is TRBD1 (5 bases). V lost 5 bases, J lost 6 bases, and 16 bases lay in between. The CDR3 has 15 residues. From germline, CDR1 is MDHEN and CDR2 SYDVKM. CDR3 in amino acids: CASSGDGASYEKLFF. The CDR3 DNA reads TGTGCCAGCAGTGGTGATGGGGCGTCTTATGAAAAACTGTTTTTT.

V and J are TRBV6-4 and TRBJ2-5; D is unclear. The CDR3 loop spans 13 amino acids. CDR1 and CDR2 from the germline V gene are MRHNA and SNTAGT. Deletions cut 0 bases from V and 5 bases from J, with 7 bases between. This CDR3 reads CASSDSSPETQYF. CDR3 DNA: TGTGCCAGCAGTGACTCGAGTCCGGAGACCCAGTACTTC.

CDR3 in DNA: TGTGCCAGTAGTTACTTTACGGGACAGGGGATCACGAATGAGCAGTTCTTC. This translates into CASSYFTGQGITNEQFF. This chain uses TRBV19 with TRBJ2-1, with 10 bases aligning to TRBD1. From germline, CDR1 is LNHDA and CDR2 SQIVND (reference sequence). After removal of 5 bases from V and 7 bases from J, the junction contained 14 bases not matched to a gene. CDR3 length equals 17 residues. Variable domain in full (rest from reference TRBV19 and TRBJ2-1): DGGITQSPKYLFRKEGQNVTLSCEQNLNHDAMYWYRQDPGQGLRLIYYSQIVNDFQKGDIAEGYSVSREKKESFPLTVTSAQKNPTAFYLCASSYFTGQGITNEQFFGPGTRLTVL.

The V and J genes are TRBV2 and TRBJ2-1, with TRBD2 matching over 10 bases. CDR3 length: 15 residues. Unmatched junction bases numbered 6, after V lost 5 bases and J lost 5 bases. Germline CDR1 SNHLY, CDR2 FYNNEI. CDR3 residues: CASSLTSGPHNEQFF. The CDR3 nucleotides read TGTGCCAGCAGTTTGACTAGCGGGCCTCACAATGAGCAGTTCTTC.

CDR3 region: CASSPRRGPENTEAFF. In DNA, the CDR3 is TGTGCCAGCTCACCACGAAGGGGGCCTGAGAACACTGAAGCTTTCTTT. The chain combines TRBV18 with TRBJ1-1; 7 nucleotides align to TRBD1. From germline, CDR1 is KGHSH and CDR2 LQKENI. J was trimmed by 1 base and V by 1 base; bases with no gene match: 6. This CDR3 contains 16 residues.

The chain recombines TRBV9 with TRBJ2-1; 8 bases agree with TRBD2. The V gene end was trimmed by 1 base and the J gene end by 0 bases; junction bases not matched to a gene: 6. Germline lookup yields CDR1 SGDLS and CDR2 YYNGEE. The CDR3 is made up of 17 amino acids. The CDR3 nucleotides are TGTGCCAGCAGCGTAAGGGAGCGGGGGAGCTCCTACAATGAGCAGTTCTTC. Translation: CASSVRERGSSYNEQFF.

This clone is a singleton in its sample. The CDR3 loop reads CASSLSLLAGSGSDTQYF. In DNA form, the CDR3 reads TGTGCCAGCAGCTTGAGTCTACTAGCGGGAAGTGGCTCAGATACGCAGTATTTT. This chain connects TRBV5-6 to TRBJ2-3, with TRBD2 identical over 10 bases. With V trimmed by 1 base and J by 4 bases, 12 bases remained unmatched. The CDR3 contains 18 residues. The V gene's germline CDR1 is SGHDT and CDR2 YYEEEE.

V usage is TRBV28 and J usage is TRBJ1-1; 7 nucleotides line up with TRBD1. V dropped 6 bases and J dropped 3; count of bases not matched to a gene: 7. CDR1 and CDR2 (germline): MDHEN, SYDVKM. The CDR3 has 14 amino acids. This chain's CDR3 is CASSPSGQYTEAFF. CDR3 DNA sequence: TGTGCCAGCAGCCCATCGGGACAGTACACTGAAGCTTTCTTT.

The V call is TRBV28, the J call TRBJ1-2; 8 bases map to TRBD1. The J segment lost 8 bases and the V segment lost 5 bases, leaving 4 bases of the junction unmatched. Germline-derived CDR1 and CDR2 are MDHEN and SYDVKM. The CDR3 length is 12 residues. CDR3 amino acids: CASSTQGEGYTF. The CDR3 DNA reads TGTGCCAGCAGTACACAGGGGGAAGGCTACACCTTC.

Notes on this clone: One end of the junction fails to match germline, which may point to a read error. The chain uses TRBV7-2 and TRBJ2-1; D possibly corresponds to TRBD1 (6 bases). This CDR3 comprises 11 residues. Germline loops: CDR1 SGHTA, CDR2 FQGNSA. As DNA, the CDR3 is TGTGCCAGCCGAGAGATGGGGGCCCCAATCTTC. Translation gives CASREMGAPIF.

The chain joins TRBV7-2 to TRBJ2-7; a possible D gene is TRBD1 (6 bases). Germline loops: CDR1 SGHTA, CDR2 FQGNSA. The CDR3 sequence is 18 residues long. V shed 3 bases and J shed 2 bases, with 23 bases lying between them. The CDR3 bases are TGTGCCAGCAGCTTGGGACGGGACACCCGTCGTGGAGCCTACGAGCAGTACTTC. Its protein is CASSLGRDTRRGAYEQYF.

The chain recombines TRBV7-2 with TRBJ2-4, with 7 nucleotides matching TRBD1. CDR1 SGHTA and CDR2 FQGNSA come from the germline V gene. The CDR3 covers 13 residues. J lost 7 bases, V lost 7 bases, and 7 bases had no gene match. In DNA, the CDR3 is TGTGCCAGCACCCTGGACAGGAATAACATTCAGTACTTC. The encoded protein is CASTLDRNNIQYF.

The chain combines TRBV28 with TRBJ1-5; no firm D call. The germline V and J ends were trimmed by 2 bases and 6 bases, with 5 bases remaining between them. The CDR3 is 12 amino acids. CDR1 and CDR2 (germline): MDHEN, SYDVKM. CDR3 bases: TGTGCCAGCAGTTTAATCGGTCAGCCCCAGCATTTT. It translates to CASSLIGQPQHF.

The V and J genes are TRBV5-5 and TRBJ2-1, with TRBD2 identical over 11 bases. V dropped 6 bases and J dropped 4; count of bases not matched to a gene: 9. This CDR3 region has 16 residues. The germline gives CDR1 SGHKS, CDR2 YYEKEE (reference sequence). Here the CDR3 DNA reads TGTGCCAGCATCCCGCTAGCGGGAGGCTCGTACAATGAGCAGTTCTTC. This gives the protein CASIPLAGGSYNEQFF.

The chain joins TRBV7-9 to TRBJ1-1, with a possible D match to TRBD1 (6 bases). Trimming left V 1 base short and J 1 base short, with 10 bases between. CDR1 is SEHNR and CDR2 is FQNEAQ in the germline V gene (reference sequence). There are 15 residues in the CDR3. CDR3 in DNA: TGTGCCAGCAGCTTAGGGGCAGGGGAGAACACTGAAGCTTTCTTT. The encoded protein is CASSLGAGENTEAFF.

V gene TRBV18 combines with J gene TRBJ2-3; 9 bases align to TRBD1. The V gene end was trimmed by 6 bases and the J gene end by 0 bases; junction bases not matched to a gene: 7. Germline CDR1 is KGHSH and CDR2 is LQKENI. There are 16 residues in the CDR3. The CDR3 coding sequence is TGTGCCAGCTCTATACAGGGGGCCTCGAGCACAGATACGCAGTATTTT. Translation gives CASSIQGASSTDTQYF.

The V call is TRBV18, the J call TRBJ2-7, with 7 bases that match TRBD1. The CDR3 contains 14 residues. Unmatched junction bases numbered 3, after V lost 3 bases and J lost 1 base. Germline lookup yields CDR1 KGHSH and CDR2 LQKENI. CDR3 bases: TGTGCCAGCTCACCTAGGACAGGTTCCTACGAGCAGTACTTC. Its translation: CASSPRTGSYEQYF. Together with reference TRBV18 and TRBJ2-7, the CDR3 gives the full variable domain: NAGVMQNPRHLVRRRGQEARLRCSPMKGHSHVYWYRQLPEEGLKFMVYLQKENIIDESGMPKERFSAEFPKEGPSILRIQQVVRGDSAAYFCASSPRTGSYEQYFGPGTRLTVT.

The chain recombines TRBV11-2 with TRBJ2-1, with D possibly matching TRBD2 (6 bases). The germline V gene has CDR1 SGHAT and CDR2 FQNNGV. The CDR3 covers 14 residues. Deletions cut 5 bases from V and 6 bases from J, with 14 bases between. Written as DNA, the CDR3 is TGTGCCAGCAGCCCGCGGGACTGGGGCAATGAGCAGTTCTTC. Translation gives CASSPRDWGNEQFF.

The chain couples TRBV7-2 to TRBJ2-7; TRBD2 matches 10 bases. This CDR3 spans 13 amino acids. V shed 1 base and J 7 bases; nucleotides not matched to a gene: 1. CDR1 is SGHTA, CDR2 FQGNSA, per germline. DNA for the CDR3: TGTGCCAGCAGCTTAGTGGGACTAGCGGAGCAGTACTTC. Translation gives CASSLVGLAEQYF.

This clone was recorded once. The V and J genes are TRBV6-5 and TRBJ2-5; possible D gene TRBD1, 6 bases. The CDR3 consists of 15 residues. CDR1 is MNHEY, CDR2 SVGAGI, per germline. V was pared by 5 bases and J by 7 bases, with 20 bases between. The CDR3 DNA reads TGTGCCAGCAGTGCGACAGGTCTGGGGTTGGGGACCCAGTACTTC. Encoded protein: CASSATGLGLGTQYF.

J is TRBJ1-5 and V is TRBV19; possible D gene TRBD1, 6 bases. Germline CDR1 and CDR2: LNHDA and SQIVND (reference sequence). Trimming shortened V by 5 bases and J by 2 bases, and 13 bases separated the two germline ends. This CDR3 is 15 amino acids long. Here the CDR3 DNA reads TGTGCCAGTAGTTCACGGGACAACCGCAATCAGCCCCAGCATTTT. Its translation: CASSSRDNRNQPQHF. The complete variable domain, with remaining parts taken from reference TRBV19 and TRBJ1-5, reads DGGITQSPKYLFRKEGQNVTLSCEQNLNHDAMYWYRQDPGQGLRLIYYSQIVNDFQKGDIAEGYSVSREKKESFPLTVTSAQKNPTAFYLCASSSRDNRNQPQHFGDGTRLSIL.

The chain recombines TRBV7-6 with TRBJ2-3; a possible D gene is TRBD2 (7 bases). The V gene lost 2 bases and the J gene lost 0 bases, with 21 bases spanning the gap. The germline V gene has CDR1 SGHVS and CDR2 FNYEAQ. The CDR3 covers 19 residues. CDR3 region: CASSLWGPGRYSSTDTQYF. DNA of the CDR3: TGTGCCAGCAGCTTATGGGGGCCCGGGAGGTACTCTAGCACAGATACGCAGTATTTT.

The gene calls are TRBV28 and TRBJ2-7; TRBD1 matches 9 bases. Losses at the gene ends were 4 bases for V and 6 bases for J; bases not matched to a gene: 7. The CDR3 is 14 residues long. Germline assignment: CDR1 MDHEN and CDR2 SYDVKM. The chain's CDR3 is CASSSSGTGIEQYF. CDR3 nucleotide sequence: TGTGCCAGCAGTTCCTCCGGGACAGGGATCGAGCAGTACTTC.

J is TRBJ2-7 and V is TRBV11-2, with D maybe TRBD1 (5 bases). With 2 bases removed from V and 2 bases from J, the gap between germline ends came to 16 bases. The CDR3 totals 16 residues. Germline loops: CDR1 SGHAT, CDR2 FQNNGV. The CDR3 spells CASSLFPQGVTYEQYF. The CDR3 DNA is TGTGCCAGCAGCTTATTTCCCCAGGGCGTAACCTACGAGCAGTACTTC.

The chain links TRBV19 to TRBJ1-1, with D perhaps TRBD1 (6 bases). The CDR3 contains 14 residues. Per germline, CDR1 LNHDA and CDR2 SQIVND (reference sequence). V was shortened by 6 bases and J by 0 bases, with 11 bases between the two germline ends. The CDR3 region is CASSPTGMNTEAFF. The CDR3 DNA reads as TGTGCCAGTAGCCCAACAGGGATGAACACTGAAGCTTTCTTT.